The rows below give T cell receptor beta chains drawn from one sample of a study of blood T cell repertoires in COVID-19. The data were produced by immunoSEQ multiplex PCR, yet TCRdb's version contains in-frame clones alone and is incomplete. The sample lists about 150,000 clones, 84% seen once, with less than 9% in the top ten. Input material: peripheral blood. All receptors derive from a man aged 25 to 45 with COVID-19, enrolled during active disease. The CDR3 runs from the conserved cysteine through the conserved F or W. A D gene is named only where the DNA matches it firmly. A clone size is listed for some rows: how often the clone was seen (once, few, many), or a class if it is expanded.

TRBD1 | TRBJ1-3 | TRBV5-6 | once | CASSFGTGAGNTIYF | TGTGCCAGCAGCTTCGGGACAGGGGCTGGAAACACCATATATTTT
NA | TRBJ2-5 | TRBV2 | NA | CASTQTSQETQYF | TGTGCCAGCACCCAGACTAGCCAAGAGACCCAGTACTTC
NA | TRBJ2-5 | TRBV7-9 | NA | CASSLGALIRETQYF | TGTGCCAGCAGCTTAGGGGCCCTAATCCGGGAGACCCAGTACTTC
NA | TRBJ1-5 | TRBV4-2 | NA | CASSQVQGLGNQPQHF | TGTGCCAGCAGCCAAGTGCAGGGGTTAGGCAATCAGCCCCAGCATTTT
TRBD1 | TRBJ2-7 | TRBV7-2 | once | CASSFDSGTGLHEQYF | TGTGCCAGCAGCTTTGACTCCGGGACAGGGCTCCACGAGCAGTACTTC
NA | TRBJ2-3 | TRBV7-2 | once | CASTPFRGNTDTQYF | TGTGCCAGCACCCCTTTTCGCGGGAACACAGATACGCAGTATTTT
NA | TRBJ1-5 | TRBV6-5 | NA | CASSYDSSNQPQHF | TGTGCCAGCAGTTACGACAGTAGCAATCAGCCCCAGCATTTT
TRBD1 | TRBJ1-2 | TRBV18 | NA | CASSSRQGEVGYTF | TGTGCCAGCTCCTCCCGACAGGGGGAGGTCGGCTACACCTTC
NA | TRBJ2-2 | TRBV6-5 | NA | CASSYSTTANTGELFF | TGTGCCAGCAGTTACTCTACGACAGCAAACACCGGGGAGCTGTTTTTT
TRBD2 | TRBJ2-2 | TRBV30 | NA | CAWSGSGGNTGELFF | TGTGCCTGGAGTGGGAGCGGGGGAAACACCGGGGAGCTGTTTTTT
TRBD1 | TRBJ2-2 | TRBV5-4 | NA | CASSPGGVGSGELFF | TGTGCCAGCAGCCCAGGGGGCGTAGGATCCGGGGAGCTGTTTTTT
NA | TRBJ1-3 | TRBV6-6 | NA | CASSREGNTIYF | TGTGCCAGCAGCCGAGAGGGAAACACCATATATTTT
TRBD2 | TRBJ2-1 | TRBV11-3 | NA | CASSRSSGRYNEQFF | TGTGCCAGCAGCCGATCTAGCGGACGATACAATGAGCAGTTCTTC
NA | TRBJ2-5 | TRBV5-1 | NA | CASSPGQFQETQYF | TGCGCCAGCAGCCCCGGACAGTTCCAAGAGACCCAGTACTTC
TRBD1 | TRBJ2-7 | TRBV28 | NA | CASSFPRGRNEQYF | TGTGCCAGCAGTTTCCCCAGGGGGCGGAACGAGCAGTACTTC
TRBD1 | TRBJ1-4 | TRBV6-5 | NA | CASSFTDRGDEKLFF | TGTGCCAGCAGTTTCACCGACAGGGGCGATGAAAAACTGTTTTTT
TRBD1 | TRBJ1-5 | TRBV19 | NA | CASSPDRAWDQPQHF | TGTGCCAGTAGTCCAGACAGGGCTTGGGATCAGCCCCAGCATTTT
NA | TRBJ1-6 | TRBV28 | NA | CASSPWTEEDSPLHF | TGTGCCAGCAGTCCATGGACTGAAGAAGATTCACCCCTCCACTTT
NA | TRBJ2-7 | TRBV19 | NA | CASSIGGAGYEQYF | TGTGCCAGTAGTATAGGCGGGGCAGGCTACGAGCAGTACTTC
NA | TRBJ2-1 | TRBV18 | NA | CASSPPFEGLESSYNEQFF | TGTGCCAGCTCACCACCCTTTGAGGGTCTTGAGAGCTCCTACAATGAGCAGTTCTTC